This T cell receptor beta chain originates from a study of Tregs in tolerant kidney transplant recipients. Regarding this clone: The read ends 3 residues before the CDR3 terminus; that terminus is restored from the germline J gene.

V was pared by 2 bases and J by 4 bases, with 9 bases between. This CDR3 is 13 amino acids long. Germline V gene lookup returns CDR1 SEHNR and CDR2 FQNEAQ (reference sequence). Measured with immunoSEQ multiplex PCR; TCRdb has only the in-frame clones, and not every one. The sample table includes about 10,000 clones. Mixed chimerism was transient after nonmyeloablative marrow transplants from related graft donors. The material sequenced was CD8+ T cells from blood (PBMCs), taken 24 months after the transplant. This sequence joins TRBV7-9 and TRBJ2-7; maybe TRBD2 (5 bases). This TCR was recovered from a human patient who received a combined kidney and bone marrow transplant. The graft donor may have contributed some T cells. CDR3: CASSLKLDYEQYF. CDR3 bases read: TGTGCCAGCAGCTTAAAACTAGATTACGAG.